Presented here are 29 T cell receptor beta chains from one specimen sequenced in a study of CD8 T cells in Susac syndrome. Random hexamers served to reverse transcribe roughly 0.5 to 1 ug RNA. In TCRdb, the immunoSEQ multiplex PCR reads were re-called with MiXCR into one record per CDR3 protein. The data hold fewer than 90,000 distinct CDR3 sequences, with roughly 94% observed a single time. Material for sequencing was CD8+ T cells from PBMCs. All receptors come from a human donor with Susac syndrome.

The rearrangement links TRBV28 to TRBJ1-5, with TRBD1 matching 8 bases. This CDR3 comprises 15 residues. The germline V gene has CDR1 MDHEN and CDR2 SYDVKM. V shed 3 bases and J 4 bases; nucleotides not matched to a gene: 5. The CDR3 bases are TGTGCCAGCAGTTTCCCTGGGGACAGGAATCAGCCCCAGCATTTT. As protein: CASSFPGDRNQPQHF. Combining the CDR3 with reference TRBV28 and TRBJ1-5 gives the whole variable domain DVKVTQSSRYLVKRTGEKVFLECVQDMDHENMFWYRQDPGLGLRLIYFSYDVKMKEKGDIPEGYSVSREKKERFSLILESASTNQTSMYLCASSFPGDRNQPQHFGDGTRLSIL.

The CDR3 loop is CASTPWGFPGQGDYEQYF. CDR3 DNA: TGTGCCAGCACTCCATGGGGGTTTCCGGGACAGGGAGACTACGAGCAGTACTTC. This chain joins TRBV13 and TRBJ2-7; 9 nucleotides agree with TRBD1. Trimming cost V 7 bases and J 3 bases; bases outside gene matches: 19. The CDR3 is 18 amino acids. Per germline, CDR1 PRHDT and CDR2 FYEKMQ (reference sequence).

The chain is built from TRBV15 and TRBJ1-5; no firm D call. The V gene's germline CDR1 is LNHNV and CDR2 YYDKDF (reference sequence). The V and J ends lost 0 bases and 7 bases respectively, with 13 bases between them. The CDR3 runs to 15 residues. The CDR3 region is CATSRDLGVDQPQHF. The CDR3 DNA follows: TGTGCCACCAGCAGAGATCTGGGTGTCGACCAGCCCCAGCATTTT.

The chain joins TRBV4-3 to TRBJ2-5; tentative D call: TRBD2 (5 bases). Trimming removed 0 bases at V and 5 bases at J, with 7 bases between. The CDR3 totals 13 residues. The germline gives CDR1 LGHNA, CDR2 YSLEER. CDR3 region: CASSQDRRETQYF. The CDR3 nucleotides are TGCGCCAGCAGCCAAGATCGGAGGGAGACCCAGTACTTC.

The genes are TRBV3-1 and TRBJ2-3, with no clear D. The germline V and J ends were trimmed by 3 bases and 6 bases, with 13 bases remaining between them. The CDR3 is made up of 14 amino acids. Germline CDR1 is LGHDT and CDR2 is YNNKEL (reference sequence). The CDR3 is CASSHPPVGDTQYF. The CDR3 bases are TGTGCCAGCAGCCACCCCCCGGTAGGGGATACGCAGTATTTT.

The V gene is TRBV28, the J gene TRBJ1-1, with D possibly matching TRBD1 (5 bases). The CDR3 runs 15 residues. Germline CDR1 MDHEN, CDR2 SYDVKM. Trimming took 6 bases from V and 2 from J, leaving 16 bases between them. This CDR3 reads CASRFFGQDNTEAFF. The CDR3, as DNA: TGTGCCAGCAGGTTTTTTGGACAAGATAACACTGAAGCTTTCTTT. The entire variable domain, with the rest obtained from reference TRBV28 and TRBJ1-1, is as follows: DVKVTQSSRYLVKRTGEKVFLECVQDMDHENMFWYRQDPGLGLRLIYFSYDVKMKEKGDIPEGYSVSREKKERFSLILESASTNQTSMYLCASRFFGQDNTEAFFGQGTRLTVV.

J is TRBJ2-1 and V is TRBV2; 11 bases are a match to TRBD2. Germline CDR1 reads SNHLY; CDR2 reads FYNNEI. The J segment lost 7 bases and the V segment lost 4 bases, leaving 9 bases of the junction unmatched. The CDR3 is 16 amino acids. CDR3 bases: TGTGCCAGCAGTGGTAGCGGGAGGGCCTTTATGAATGAGCAGTTCTTC. Protein product: CASSGSGRAFMNEQFF.

V is TRBV7-6 and J is TRBJ1-5; a weak D match, TRBD1 (6 bases). The CDR3 runs 15 residues. V lost 2 bases and J lost 5, with 13 bases in between. Germline V CDR1 and CDR2: SGHVS, FNYEAQ. CDR3 DNA: TGTGCCAGCAGCTTACTGAGGGGGATGGATCAGCCCCAGCATTTT. It specifies CASSLLRGMDQPQHF.

The rearrangement joins TRBV7-9 to TRBJ2-7; TRBD1 agrees at 7 bases. The germline gives CDR1 SEHNR, CDR2 FQNEAQ (reference sequence). This CDR3 has 14 amino acids. The V and J ends lost 5 bases and 4 bases, in that order; junction bases with no gene match: 8. The CDR3 DNA reads TGTGCCAGCAGCCCGACAGGGTCAAAGTACGAGCAGTACTTC. Translated, it gives CASSPTGSKYEQYF.

The rearrangement links TRBV15 to TRBJ2-1; 10 nucleotides line up with TRBD2. This CDR3 is built from 16 residues. Germline CDR1 reads LNHNV; CDR2 reads YYDKDF (reference sequence). The trim removed 6 bases at V and 3 bases at J, leaving 8 bases unmatched. The CDR3: CATSGNLAGDYNEQFF. CDR3 DNA sequence: TGTGCCACCAGTGGCAACCTAGCGGGAGACTACAATGAGCAGTTCTTC.

The V call is TRBV12-3 or TRBV12-4, the J call TRBJ1-4, with 12 bases lining up with TRBD1. This CDR3 contains 15 residues. The trim removed 5 bases at V and 7 bases at J, leaving 5 bases unmatched. CDR3 amino acids: CASSPGTGGSEKLFF. The CDR3, as DNA: TGTGCCAGCAGTCCCGGGACAGGGGGCAGTGAAAAACTGTTTTTT.

The rearrangement links TRBV7-9 to TRBJ1-2; maybe TRBD1 (6 bases). This CDR3 has 13 residues. V was pared by 6 bases and J by 7 bases, with 15 bases between. The germline CDR1 and CDR2 sequences are SEHNR and FQNEAQ (reference sequence). The CDR3 nucleotides are TGTGCCAGCAGACCGACAGGAGATCTTGGCTACACCTTC. Amino acid sequence: CASRPTGDLGYTF.

J is TRBJ2-2 and V is TRBV9, with D hard to call. V lost 4 bases, J lost 6 bases, and 7 bases lay in between. Germline V CDR1 and CDR2: SGDLS, YYNGEE. The CDR3 is made up of 12 amino acids. The CDR3 region has the DNA TGTGCCAGCAGCCCCCGCCCCGGGGAGCTGTTTTTT. This encodes CASSPRPGELFF.

This chain connects TRBV2 to TRBJ1-3; a possible D gene is TRBD1 (6 bases). This CDR3 region has 16 residues. Trimming removed 5 bases at V and 2 bases at J, with 16 bases between. Germline assignment: CDR1 SNHLY and CDR2 FYNNEI. The CDR3 DNA follows: TGTGCCAGCAGTAGGGGACACCCCTCAGCTGGAAACACCATATATTTT. Protein product: CASSRGHPSAGNTIYF.

The chain joins TRBV6-4 to TRBJ2-3, with 7 bases fitting TRBD2. Looked up from germline, CDR1 is MRHNA and CDR2 is SNTAGT. Trimming cost V 2 bases and J 3 bases; bases outside gene matches: 2. CDR3 size: 14 residues. The CDR3 loop is CASSDGGGTDTQYF. The CDR3 DNA reads TGTGCCAGCAGTGACGGGGGGGGGACAGATACGCAGTATTTT.

The CDR3 loop reads CASSVDTSGKETQYF. CDR3 coding DNA: TGTGCCAGCAGCGTAGATACTAGCGGAAAAGAGACCCAGTACTTC. The chain is built from TRBV9 and TRBJ2-5, with 8 nucleotides matching TRBD2. Unmatched junction bases numbered 4, after V lost 0 bases and J lost 3 bases. Germline V gene lookup returns CDR1 SGDLS and CDR2 YYNGEE. This CDR3 region has 15 residues.

The V gene is TRBV18, the J gene TRBJ2-7; perhaps TRBD1 as D (5 bases). CDR1 and CDR2 (germline): KGHSH, LQKENI. The length of the CDR3 is 12 residues. V gave up 3 bases and J gave up 6 bases, with 9 bases separating them. CDR3: CASSPNDSEQYF. CDR3 in DNA: TGTGCCAGCTCACCCAACGACAGCGAGCAGTACTTC. The full variable domain, with the rest looked up from reference TRBV18 and TRBJ2-7, is NAGVMQNPRHLVRRRGQEARLRCSPMKGHSHVYWYRQLPEEGLKFMVYLQKENIIDESGMPKERFSAEFPKEGPSILRIQQVVRGDSAAYFCASSPNDSEQYFGPGTRLTVT.

V usage is TRBV19 and J usage is TRBJ2-1; maybe TRBD1 (6 bases). Per germline, CDR1 LNHDA and CDR2 SQIVND (reference sequence). V lost 8 bases and J 5 bases, leaving 13 bases between the germline ends. This CDR3 is 13 amino acids long. The CDR3 coding sequence is TGTGCCAGTTGGGGACAAGATAACAATGAGCAGTTCTTC. Translating it yields CASWGQDNNEQFF. Drawing the rest from reference TRBV19 and TRBJ2-1, the complete variable domain is DGGITQSPKYLFRKEGQNVTLSCEQNLNHDAMYWYRQDPGQGLRLIYYSQIVNDFQKGDIAEGYSVSREKKESFPLTVTSAQKNPTAFYLCASWGQDNNEQFFGPGTRLTVL.

CDR3: CASRLSLAGGPGANVLTF. The CDR3 DNA follows: TGTGCCAGCAGACTTAGTTTAGCAGGGGGCCCTGGGGCCAACGTCCTGACTTTC. The V and J genes are TRBV7-9 and TRBJ2-6; 8 nucleotides align to TRBD1. In germline, CDR1 is SEHNR, CDR2 FQNEAQ (reference sequence). With 6 bases clipped from V and 2 bases from J, the junction kept 12 bases outside the gene matches. CDR3 length: 18 residues.

The chain uses TRBV6-5 and TRBJ1-2; D is unresolved. Between the trimmed V and J ends, which lost 0 bases and 5 bases, there was a span of 7 bases. This CDR3 comprises 13 residues. CDR1 MNHEY and CDR2 SVGAGI come from the germline V gene. This chain's CDR3 is CASSYSGSYGYTF. CDR3 nucleotides: TGTGCCAGCAGTTACTCGGGATCTTATGGCTACACCTTC.

The chain couples TRBV30 to TRBJ2-7; D is ambiguous. Looked up from germline, CDR1 is GTSNPN and CDR2 is SVGIG (reference sequence). This CDR3 region has 12 residues. Trimming stripped 4 bases from V and 6 bases from J, with 13 bases between. CDR3 DNA: TGTGCCTGGAAACTCGGCGGTAGCGAGCAGTACTTC. Translating gives CAWKLGGSEQYF.

The rearrangement uses TRBV28 and TRBJ2-7; 9 bases are a match to TRBD1. V dropped 2 bases and J dropped 6; count of bases not matched to a gene: 8. Germline V gene sequence: CDR1 MDHEN, CDR2 SYDVKM. The length of the CDR3 is 15 residues. In DNA, the CDR3 is TGTGCCAGCAGTTTAGCCGGGACAGGGAGACGCGAGCAGTACTTC. The encoded protein is CASSLAGTGRREQYF.

The V gene is TRBV27, the J gene TRBJ2-7; D gene ambiguous. This CDR3 contains 13 residues. V lost 0 bases, J lost 2 bases, and 5 bases lay in between. Germline lookup yields CDR1 MNHEY and CDR2 SMNVEV (reference sequence). As DNA, the CDR3 is TGTGCCAGCAGTTTATCGCCCCCCTACGAGCAGTACTTC. Translated: CASSLSPPYEQYF.

V gene TRBV15 combines with J gene TRBJ1-4; 8 positions match TRBD1. Trimming removed 1 base from V and 6 bases from J; junction bases left unmatched: 7. CDR1 and CDR2 (germline): LNHNV, YYDKDF (reference sequence). This CDR3 spans 16 amino acids. As DNA, the CDR3 is TGTGCCACCAGCAGAGTTCAAATACAGGGGGATGAAAAACTGTTTTTT. Translating gives CATSRVQIQGDEKLFF. The whole variable domain, remainder taken from reference TRBV15 and TRBJ1-4, is DAMVIQNPRYQVTQFGKPVTLSCSQTLNHNVMYWYQQKSSQAPKLLFHYYDKDFNNEADTPDNFQSRRPNTSFCFLDIRSPGLGDTAMYLCATSRVQIQGDEKLFFGSGTQLSVL.

This chain uses TRBV4-3 with TRBJ2-7; 9 bases map to TRBD1. CDR3 length: 15 amino acids. Germline V gene sequence: CDR1 LGHNA, CDR2 YSLEER. V was pared by 0 bases and J by 6 bases, with 6 bases of the junction left unmatched. The CDR3 sequence: CASSQDGTGRSEQYF. The CDR3 region has the DNA TGCGCCAGCAGCCAAGACGGGACAGGGCGAAGCGAGCAGTACTTC.

The CDR3 loop reads CASSVRSSYNEQFF. CDR3 nucleotide sequence: TGTGCCAGCAGCGTTAGGAGCTCCTACAATGAGCAGTTCTTC. The rearrangement joins TRBV6-2 or TRBV6-3 to TRBJ2-1; D is uncertain. The CDR3 is 14 residues long. From germline, CDR1 is MNHEY and CDR2 SVGEGT. V shed 6 bases and J shed 0 bases, with 9 bases lying between them.

The V gene is TRBV9, the J gene TRBJ2-3; D ambiguous. CDR1 and CDR2 (germline): SGDLS, YYNGEE. The V gene lost 0 bases and the J gene lost 2 bases, with 4 bases spanning the gap. CDR3 length: 13 amino acids. CDR3 protein: CASSVAFTDTQYF. CDR3 sequence (DNA): TGTGCCAGCAGCGTAGCTTTCACAGATACGCAGTATTTT.

This clonotype has just one count. The V and J genes are TRBV4-3 and TRBJ2-3; a weak D match, TRBD2 (6 bases). Trimming cost V 1 base and J 4 bases, with 21 bases left between them. Per the germline V gene, CDR1 is LGHNA and CDR2 is YSLEER. The CDR3 runs 18 residues. Here the CDR3 DNA reads TGCGCCAGCAGCCAAGTCGGCCCTAGAGGCGGGGTACCAGATACGCAGTATTTT. Protein product: CASSQVGPRGGVPDTQYF.

The chain is built from TRBV12-3 or TRBV12-4 and TRBJ2-1; 9 bases line up with TRBD1. This CDR3 comprises 15 residues. Trimming at V came to 5 bases and at J to 8 bases, leaving 10 bases not matched to a gene. The CDR3 spells CASSQLGTGIDEQFF. CDR3 sequence (DNA): TGTGCCAGCAGTCAACTTGGGACAGGGATCGATGAGCAGTTCTTC.